This entry describes one T cell receptor (beta chain). The germline V gene has CDR1 SEHNR and CDR2 FQNEAQ (reference sequence). This CDR3 has 15 amino acids. Trimming removed 3 bases from V and 5 bases from J; junction bases left unmatched: 6. This specimen belongs to a study of blood T cell repertoires in COVID-19. As for the study in general: Acute and convalescent COVID-19 specimens originated in the United States, Italy and Spain.

Here immunoSEQ multiplex PCR was the method, and the copy in TCRdb shows in-frame clones only, minus some. The sample holds 60,000 to 85,000 clones, roughly 81% seen once. V and J are TRBV7-9 and TRBJ2-1; TRBD1 matches 8 bases. The sequenced sample was peripheral blood. This clonotype originated in a man in his 70s with acute or convalescent COVID-19. CDR3 protein: CASSLARGPDNEQFF. CDR3 DNA: TGTGCCAGCAGCTTGGCCAGGGGGCCTGACAATGAGCAGTTCTTC.